The clone carrying this TCR beta chain was found a few times. The data stem from a study of control samples from healthy donors and cancer patients. The CDR3 sequence is 17 residues long. Germline-derived CDR1 and CDR2 are SGDLS and YYNGEE. With 7 bases clipped from V and 7 bases from J, the junction kept 19 bases outside the gene matches. Assay: immunoSEQ multiplex PCR; the TCRdb copy retains only in-frame clones and omits some. The sample records 90,000 to 100,000 clones, about 87% being singletons. The chain has TRBV9 and TRBJ2-2, with 7 bases fitting TRBD1. This clonotype originated in a woman between 65 and 79 years old in good health. The sample consisted of blood. The CDR3 sequence is CASGEQQGRAGDGELFF. The CDR3 coding sequence is TGTGCCAGCGGGGAACAACAGGGGCGGGCCGGCGACGGGGAGCTGTTTTTT.